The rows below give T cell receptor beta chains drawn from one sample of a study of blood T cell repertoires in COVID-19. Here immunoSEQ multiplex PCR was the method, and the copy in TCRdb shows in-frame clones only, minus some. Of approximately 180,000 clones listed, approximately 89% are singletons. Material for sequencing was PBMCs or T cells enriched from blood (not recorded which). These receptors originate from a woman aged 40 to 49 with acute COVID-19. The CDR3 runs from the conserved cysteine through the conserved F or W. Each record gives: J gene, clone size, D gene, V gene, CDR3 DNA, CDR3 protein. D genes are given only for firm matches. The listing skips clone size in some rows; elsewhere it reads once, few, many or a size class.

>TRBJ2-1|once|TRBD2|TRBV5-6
TGTGCCAGCAGCCACGTACTAGCGCGGTACAATGAGCAGTTCTTC
CASSHVLARYNEQFF
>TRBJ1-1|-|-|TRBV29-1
TGCAGCGTTGAAGATCCGCGTGGCGGCTATATGAACACTGAAGCTTTCTTT
CSVEDPRGGYMNTEAFF
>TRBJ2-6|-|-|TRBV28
TGTGCCAGCAGTTTGGGGGGCTCTGGGGCCAACGTCCTGACTTTC
CASSLGGSGANVLTF
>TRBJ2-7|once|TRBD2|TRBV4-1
TGCGCCAGCAGCTTGGGACTAGCGGGACCCCACGAGCAGTACTTC
CASSLGLAGPHEQYF
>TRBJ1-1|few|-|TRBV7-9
TGTGCCGCCGGGTATACGTCAATGAACACTGAAGCTTTCTTT
CAAGYTSMNTEAFF
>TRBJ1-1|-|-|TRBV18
TGTGCCAGCTCACCAGGGGAGCGCATGAACACTGAAGCTTTCTTT
CASSPGERMNTEAFF
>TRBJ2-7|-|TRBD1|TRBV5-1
TGCGCCAGCAGCCCGGGACAGGGCCCGACCTACGAGCAGTACTTC
CASSPGQGPTYEQYF
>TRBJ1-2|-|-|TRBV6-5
TGTGCCAGCAGTTCCCCTCGACTGAGAATCGGCTACACCTTC
CASSSPRLRIGYTF
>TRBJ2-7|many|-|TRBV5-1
TGCGCCAGCAGATGGAGGGGGGGTGCCTACGAGCAGTACTTC
CASRWRGGAYEQYF
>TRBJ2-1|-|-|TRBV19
TGTGCCAGTAGGGGGGCGGGAGTGGGACACAATGAGCAGTTCTTC
CASRGAGVGHNEQFF
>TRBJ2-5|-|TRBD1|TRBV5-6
TGTGCCAGCAGCCCCCGGGACAGGGTTGCGACCCAGTACTTC
CASSPRDRVATQYF
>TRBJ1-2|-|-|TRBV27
TGTGCCAGCAGTTCGGGGGATGGCTACACCTTC
CASSSGDGYTF
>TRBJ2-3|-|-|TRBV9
TGTGCCAGCAGCCCCCACGACAGATGGGAAGATACGCAGTATTTT
CASSPHDRWEDTQYF
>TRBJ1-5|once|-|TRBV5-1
TGCGCCAGCAGCCCTGCGGACAATCAGCCCCAGCATTTT
CASSPADNQPQHF
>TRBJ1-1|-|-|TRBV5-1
TGCGCCAGCAGCCCCTCCGATGGGGGGATGAACACTGAAGCTTTCTTT
CASSPSDGGMNTEAFF
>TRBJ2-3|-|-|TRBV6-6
TGTGCCAGCAGTCCCGTCTTTACAGGGAGAGTAACAGATACGCAGTATTTT
CASSPVFTGRVTDTQYF